The T cell receptor (beta chain) described here comes from a study of OX40 agonist ivuxolimab in advanced cancers. Overall study context: Participants could have had prior anti-PD-1, anti-PD-L1 or anti-CTLA-4 therapy, and roughly 40% had some.

The ends were cut back, 1 base at V and 5 bases at J, with 6 bases in the middle. The CDR3 runs to 13 residues. In germline, CDR1 is SGHDN, CDR2 FVKESK. The method was immunoSEQ multiplex PCR; TCRdb's version includes in-frame clones alone and lacks a portion of them. This sample has 20,000 or so clones, with roughly 90% found just once. J is TRBJ2-1 and V is TRBV14; D is unresolved. This receptor was identified in an adult with an advanced solid tumor such as melanoma, head and neck, liver or kidney cancer. The sample here was CD4+ or CD8+ T cells sorted from blood, taken in a trial of the OX40 agonist ivuxolimab. CDR3 DNA sequence: TGTGCCAGCAGCCAAGTACAGAACAATGAGCAGTTCTTC. This encodes CASSQVQNNEQFF.